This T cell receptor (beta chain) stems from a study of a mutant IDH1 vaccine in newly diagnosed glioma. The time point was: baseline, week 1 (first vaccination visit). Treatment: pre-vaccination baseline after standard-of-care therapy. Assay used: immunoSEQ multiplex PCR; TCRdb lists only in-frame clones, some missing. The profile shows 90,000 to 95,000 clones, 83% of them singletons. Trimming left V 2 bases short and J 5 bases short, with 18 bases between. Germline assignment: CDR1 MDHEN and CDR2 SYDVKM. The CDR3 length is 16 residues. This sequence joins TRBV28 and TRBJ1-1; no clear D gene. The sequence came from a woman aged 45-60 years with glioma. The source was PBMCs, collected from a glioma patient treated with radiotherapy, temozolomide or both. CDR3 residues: CASSLLGPGVKTEAFF. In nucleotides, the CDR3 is TGTGCCAGCAGTTTACTAGGCCCCGGTGTAAAGACTGAAGCTTTCTTT.